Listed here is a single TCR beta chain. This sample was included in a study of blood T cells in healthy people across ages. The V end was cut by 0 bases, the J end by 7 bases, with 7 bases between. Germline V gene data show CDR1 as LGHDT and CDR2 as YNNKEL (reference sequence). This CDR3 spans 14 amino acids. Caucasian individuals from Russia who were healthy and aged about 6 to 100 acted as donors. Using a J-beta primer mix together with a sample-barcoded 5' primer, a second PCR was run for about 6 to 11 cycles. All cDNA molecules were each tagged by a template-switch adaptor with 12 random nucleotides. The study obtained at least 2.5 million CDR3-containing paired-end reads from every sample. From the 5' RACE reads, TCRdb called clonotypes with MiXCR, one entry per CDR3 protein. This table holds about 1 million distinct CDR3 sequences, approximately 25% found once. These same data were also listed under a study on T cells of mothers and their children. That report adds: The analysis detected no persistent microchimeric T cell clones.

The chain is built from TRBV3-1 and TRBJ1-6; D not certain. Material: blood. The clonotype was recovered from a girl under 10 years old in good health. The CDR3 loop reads CASSQDKTNSPLHF. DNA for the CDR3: TGTGCCAGCAGCCAAGACAAGACGAATTCACCCCTCCACTTT.